This passage covers 30 T cell receptor beta chains from one sample sequenced in a study of T cells after yellow fever vaccination. TCRdb itself ran the 5' RACE reads through MiXCR, one entry per CDR3 protein. The sample holds under 600,000 distinct CDR3 sequences, 13% seen once. Sequenced material: PBMCs, taken on the day of the yellow fever booster vaccination. These TCRs come from a man aged 25 to 40 who received the YFV17D yellow fever vaccine.

The chain has TRBV19 and TRBJ2-6; no definite D call. This CDR3 has 17 residues. Trimming shortened V by 4 bases and J by 0 bases, and 13 bases separated the two germline ends. The germline V gene has CDR1 LNHDA and CDR2 SQIVND (reference sequence). The CDR3 here is CASSKGQFSSGANVLTF. The DNA for the CDR3 is TGTGCCAGTAGTAAAGGGCAGTTCAGCTCTGGGGCCAACGTCCTGACTTTC.

The gene calls are TRBV2 and TRBJ2-7; 9 positions match TRBD1. Germline loops: CDR1 SNHLY, CDR2 FYNNEI. The CDR3 has 13 residues. V shed 3 bases and J 3 bases; nucleotides not matched to a gene: 0. As DNA, the CDR3 is TGTGCCAGCAGTGAGGACAGGGGCTACGAGCAGTACTTC. Translated, it gives CASSEDRGYEQYF.

This clonotype was detected only a few times. V is TRBV3-1 and J is TRBJ2-6, with D maybe TRBD1 (6 bases). Germline assignment: CDR1 LGHDT and CDR2 YNNKEL (reference sequence). The ends were cut back, 8 bases at V and 0 bases at J, with 8 bases in the middle. The CDR3 contains 14 residues. CDR3 coding DNA: TGTGCCAGCGGGGGCAGCTCTGGGGCCAACGTCCTGACTTTC. Protein sequence: CASGGSSGANVLTF.

This clonotype was seen a handful of times. The rearrangement links TRBV4-3 to TRBJ1-4, with D perhaps TRBD1 (5 bases). Germline V lookup: CDR1 LGHNA, CDR2 YSLEER. The CDR3 totals 14 residues. Trimming cost V 0 bases and J 6 bases, with 8 bases left between them. The CDR3 spells CASSQETGYEKLFF. As DNA, the CDR3 is TGCGCCAGCAGCCAAGAAACAGGTTATGAAAAACTGTTTTTT.

This clonotype came up a few times. The chain joins TRBV20-1 to TRBJ2-7; D remains ambiguous. CDR1 and CDR2 from the germline V gene are DFQATT and SNEGSKA (reference sequence). The CDR3 is 13 amino acids. The ends were cut back, 5 bases at V and 6 bases at J, with 17 bases in the middle. CDR3 region: CSADPGQKGEQYF. The CDR3 DNA reads as TGCAGTGCTGACCCCGGGCAGAAGGGCGAGCAGTACTTC.

V usage is TRBV20-1 and J usage is TRBJ2-5; perhaps D is TRBD1 or TRBD2 (5 bases each). The V gene lost 7 bases and the J gene lost 4 bases, with 19 bases spanning the gap. Germline assignment: CDR1 DFQATT and CDR2 SNEGSKA (reference sequence). This CDR3 has 14 amino acids. In DNA, the CDR3 is TGCAGTGAGAGAGTGCGAGGGGTAGGAGAGACCCAGTACTTC. This gives the protein CSERVRGVGETQYF.

This chain links TRBV15 with TRBJ2-3; D is perhaps TRBD1 or TRBD2 (5 bases each). This CDR3 region has 18 residues. Germline V gives CDR1 LNHNV, CDR2 YYDKDF (reference sequence). V shed 1 base and J shed 0 bases, with 17 bases lying between them. The CDR3 coding sequence is TGTGCCACCAGCAGAGGGCTGGGAGAGGGGCCTAGCACAGATACGCAGTATTTT. Translating it yields CATSRGLGEGPSTDTQYF.

This clonotype was seen a few times. This rearrangement joins TRBV20-1 to TRBJ1-5; TRBD1 matches 7 bases. V lost 0 bases, J lost 11 bases, and 10 bases stayed unmatched. The CDR3 spans 14 residues. Germline-derived CDR1 and CDR2 are DFQATT and SNEGSKA (reference sequence). DNA for the CDR3: TGCAGTGCTAGAGATTTTAAAACAGGGGTGGCCCAGCATTTT. Translating gives CSARDFKTGVAQHF.

This clonotype was counted only a few times. The chain employs TRBV5-1 and TRBJ1-5; 10 bases are a match to TRBD1. In germline, CDR1 is SGHRS, CDR2 YFSETQ. Trimming at V came to 4 bases and at J to 5 bases, leaving 3 bases not matched to a gene. The CDR3 consists of 14 residues. The CDR3 DNA reads as TGCGCCAGCAGCACCGGGACAGGGGATCAGCCCCAGCATTTT. This translates into CASSTGTGDQPQHF.

The chain combines TRBV4-3 with TRBJ2-1; D is undetermined. The CDR3 has 14 amino acids. V was cut by 2 bases and J by 4 bases, with 9 bases left in between. Per the germline V gene, CDR1 is LGHNA and CDR2 is YSLEER. The CDR3 protein is CASSQYLVYNEQFF. CDR3 nucleotides: TGCGCCAGCAGCCAATATCTAGTTTACAATGAGCAGTTCTTC.

The genes are TRBV11-2 and TRBJ2-7, with 8 bases aligning to TRBD1. The ends lost 2 bases at V and 0 bases at J; junction bases unmatched: 15. This CDR3 comprises 19 residues. Germline lookup yields CDR1 SGHAT and CDR2 FQNNGV. The chain's CDR3 is CASSLRTGSIAESSYEQYF. In DNA form, the CDR3 reads TGTGCCAGCAGCTTAAGGACAGGGAGCATAGCGGAAAGCTCCTACGAGCAGTACTTC. Together with reference TRBV11-2 and TRBJ2-7, the CDR3 gives the full variable domain: EAGVAQSPRYKIIEKRQSVAFWCNPISGHATLYWYQQILGQGPKLLIQFQNNGVVDDSQLPKDRFSAERLKGVDSTLKIQPAKLEDSAVYLCASSLRTGSIAESSYEQYFGPGTRLTVT.

In this sample, this clonotype turned up a few times. This chain connects TRBV10-1 to TRBJ2-5, with D possibly being TRBD1 (6 bases). The V end was cut by 8 bases, the J end by 11 bases, with 21 bases between. This CDR3 is 13 amino acids long. Germline V gene data show CDR1 as WNHNN and CDR2 as SYGVQD (reference sequence). The CDR3 nucleotides are TGCGCCAGCTCTAGGATACAGGGATCGCGACAGTACTTC. It is translated as CASSRIQGSRQYF.

This clonotype was counted a few times. The V call is TRBV7-9, the J call TRBJ2-7; TRBD2 matches 10 bases. V was pared by 5 bases and J by 1 base, with 8 bases of the junction left unmatched. CDR1 is SEHNR, CDR2 FQNEAQ, per germline (reference sequence). CDR3 size: 16 residues. CDR3 sequence: CASSTALAGVSYEQYF. Here the CDR3 DNA reads TGTGCCAGCAGCACGGCGCTAGCGGGAGTTTCCTACGAGCAGTACTTC.

The chain employs TRBV4-3 and TRBJ2-1; D is possibly TRBD1 (6 bases). Between the trimmed V and J ends, which lost 0 bases and 2 bases, there was a span of 17 bases. The CDR3 sequence is 18 residues long. Germline CDR1 reads LGHNA; CDR2 reads YSLEER. The CDR3 DNA reads as TGCGCCAGCAGCCAAGACCCGGACAGTACCTCGGCCTACAATGAGCAGTTCTTC. This sequence encodes CASSQDPDSTSAYNEQFF.

This clonotype turned up a few times. CDR3 sequence (DNA): TGCAGTGCCGGACAGGGCAGGAACACTGAAGCTTTCTTT. Residues: CSAGQGRNTEAFF. The chain recombines TRBV20-1 with TRBJ1-1; 8 positions agree with TRBD1. V was clipped by 6 bases and J by 1 base; unmatched bases: 4. In germline, CDR1 is DFQATT, CDR2 SNEGSKA (reference sequence). The CDR3 is 13 amino acids.

V is TRBV7-2 and J is TRBJ2-3; D not certain. The CDR3 has 14 residues. V was clipped by 5 bases and J by 4 bases, with 13 bases between them. CDR1 is SGHTA, CDR2 FQGNSA, per germline. The CDR3 loop is CASSAGISADTQYF. The CDR3 DNA sequence: TGTGCCAGCAGCGCCGGCATCTCAGCAGATACGCAGTATTTT.

V and J are TRBV9 and TRBJ2-3; 13 nucleotides align to TRBD2. J was trimmed by 0 bases and V by 4 bases; bases with no gene match: 8. The germline V gene encodes CDR1 SGDLS and CDR2 YYNGEE. The CDR3 is 18 amino acids. Here the CDR3 DNA reads TGTGCCAGCAGCTCGCGGACTAGCGGGAGCTCTAGCACAGATACGCAGTATTTT. As protein: CASSSRTSGSSSTDTQYF.

The chain employs TRBV20-1 and TRBJ2-7; no clear D gene. This CDR3 is built from 10 residues. Germline lookup yields CDR1 DFQATT and CDR2 SNEGSKA (reference sequence). V was pared by 3 bases and J by 6 bases, with 6 bases between. This chain's CDR3 is CSASLIEQYF. CDR3 bases: TGCAGTGCTAGTCTCATCGAGCAGTACTTC.

There are a few counts of this clonotype. The chain combines TRBV5-6 with TRBJ1-6, with D hard to call. V was trimmed by 1 base and J by 10 bases, leaving 6 bases between them. The CDR3 has 12 residues. Germline V gives CDR1 SGHDT, CDR2 YYEEEE. DNA of the CDR3: TGTGCCAGCAGCTTGTACCCATCACCCCTCCACTTT. Protein sequence: CASSLYPSPLHF.

This clonotype turned up a few times. V and J are TRBV9 and TRBJ1-2, with D uncertain. Per the germline V gene, CDR1 is SGDLS and CDR2 is YYNGEE. The CDR3 sequence is 12 residues long. V lost 0 bases to trimming and J lost 6 bases, with 6 bases between them. CDR3 residues: CASSVGINGYTF. CDR3 DNA sequence: TGTGCCAGCAGCGTAGGCATAAATGGCTACACCTTC.

The chain has TRBV20-1 and TRBJ2-5, with D maybe TRBD1 (5 bases). The V end was cut by 5 bases, the J end by 5 bases, with 15 bases between. This CDR3 spans 13 amino acids. CDR1 is DFQATT, CDR2 SNEGSKA, per germline (reference sequence). In nucleotides, the CDR3 is TGCAGTGCTCAGGGCCAACACAGGGAGACCCAGTACTTC. Protein product: CSAQGQHRETQYF.

The V gene is TRBV5-4, the J gene TRBJ2-7, with a tentative D call TRBD1 (5 bases). Trimming took 2 bases from V and 0 from J, leaving 12 bases between them. The CDR3 length is 15 residues. Germline CDR1 SGHNT, CDR2 YYREEE (reference sequence). This CDR3 reads CASSFLQGDSYEQYF. The CDR3 bases are TGTGCCAGCAGCTTTTTGCAGGGCGACTCCTACGAGCAGTACTTC.

There are a few counts of this clonotype. This chain links TRBV7-2 with TRBJ2-3; either TRBD1 or TRBD2 may fit D (5 bases each). Between the trimmed V and J ends, which lost 1 base and 0 bases, there was a span of 14 bases. CDR1 is SGHTA, CDR2 FQGNSA, per germline. This CDR3 has 17 residues. DNA for the CDR3: TGTGCCAGCAGCTTAGTTAGGGGCGGCGGGAGCACAGATACGCAGTATTTT. It specifies CASSLVRGGGSTDTQYF.

The CDR3 loop is CASSPPRRDVKNEQYF. The CDR3, as DNA: TGTGCCAGCTCACCACCGAGGCGGGACGTTAAGAACGAGCAGTACTTC. The chain joins TRBV18 to TRBJ2-7; maybe TRBD2 (6 bases). V dropped 0 bases and J dropped 5 bases, with 17 bases sitting between them. CDR3 length: 16 residues. Germline V CDR1 and CDR2: KGHSH, LQKENI.

In its sample, this clonotype was seen a few times. The rearrangement joins TRBV19 to TRBJ2-7, with 7 bases that match TRBD2. The CDR3 is 15 residues long. J lost 4 bases, V lost 4 bases, and 10 bases had no gene match. The germline V gene encodes CDR1 LNHDA and CDR2 SQIVND (reference sequence). The CDR3 coding sequence is TGTGCCAGTAGTAACCCGGGCCCCGGGAGGTACGAGCAGTACTTC. Translated: CASSNPGPGRYEQYF. Looking up the rest from reference TRBV19 and TRBJ2-7 gives the full variable domain: DGGITQSPKYLFRKEGQNVTLSCEQNLNHDAMYWYRQDPGQGLRLIYYSQIVNDFQKGDIAEGYSVSREKKESFPLTVTSAQKNPTAFYLCASSNPGPGRYEQYFGPGTRLTVT.

The chain is built from TRBV7-2 and TRBJ2-3; perhaps TRBD2 as D (5 bases). In germline, CDR1 is SGHTA, CDR2 FQGNSA. The CDR3 has 15 residues. V gave up 5 bases and J gave up 0 bases, with 12 bases separating them. CDR3 DNA sequence: TGTGCCAGCAGCCACTTGGAGGAAAGCACAGATACGCAGTATTTT. Amino acids: CASSHLEESTDTQYF.

The chain recombines TRBV3-1 with TRBJ2-1; D not resolved. This CDR3 is 13 amino acids long. V was shortened by 0 bases and J by 9 bases, with 9 bases between the two germline ends. The germline V gene has CDR1 LGHDT and CDR2 YNNKEL (reference sequence). The CDR3 DNA sequence: TGTGCCAGCAGCCAAGATTGGCTAGGTGAGCAGTTCTTC. Its protein product is CASSQDWLGEQFF.

This clonotype showed up just a few times. The chain joins TRBV29-1 to TRBJ2-1; TRBD1 matches 10 bases. This CDR3 contains 16 residues. V was clipped by 4 bases and J by 5 bases; unmatched bases: 11. Germline CDR1 and CDR2: SQVTM and ANQGSEA. The CDR3 reads CSVGRGVGQGHNEQFF. DNA of the CDR3: TGCAGCGTTGGTAGGGGAGTGGGACAGGGGCACAATGAGCAGTTCTTC.

The rearrangement uses TRBV9 and TRBJ1-1, with D unclear. Germline V lookup: CDR1 SGDLS, CDR2 YYNGEE. The CDR3 length is 13 residues. The ends were cut back, 0 bases at V and 3 bases at J, with 6 bases in the middle. CDR3 sequence reads: CASSVGGDTEAFF. The DNA of the CDR3 is TGTGCCAGCAGCGTAGGGGGTGACACTGAAGCTTTCTTT. The variable domain in full, with the rest retrieved from reference TRBV9 and TRBJ1-1, is DSGVTQTPKHLITATGQRVTLRCSPRSGDLSVYWYQQSLDQGLQFLIQYYNGEERAKGNILERFSAQQFPDLHSELNLSSLELGDSALYFCASSVGGDTEAFFGQGTRLTVV.

This clonotype was counted at least ten times. The gene calls are TRBV20-1 and TRBJ2-3; D is ambiguous. The CDR3 contains 12 residues. Trimming took off 0 bases at V and 2 bases at J, with 3 bases between the two ends. Germline V lookup: CDR1 DFQATT, CDR2 SNEGSKA (reference sequence). CDR3: CSAREPTDTQYF. DNA of the CDR3: TGCAGTGCTAGAGAACCCACAGATACGCAGTATTTT.